Listed below are T cell receptor beta chains from one sample, sequenced in a study of patients and donors after allogeneic stem cell transplantation. TCRdb itself ran the RT-PCR reads through MiXCR, one entry per CDR3 protein. The sample includes around 200,000 distinct CDR3 sequences, more than 35% of them seen just once. Sequencing input: blood, either unsorted or a sorted T cell fraction (not recorded which). These receptors all stem from a human donor who was either an allogeneic HSCT recipient or a stem cell or donor lymphocyte infusion donor (not recorded which). It is not recorded whose cells these are; they may come from a transplant donor. CDR3s include the opening cysteine and the closing phenylalanine or tryptophan. The D gene is left open where the match is weak. For some rows the clone size is stated as once, few or many, or as a class when expanded; others skip it.

V gene	J gene	D gene	clone size	CDR3 protein	CDR3 DNA
TRBV12-3/TRBV12-4	TRBJ2-2	TRBD1	NA	CASSSTGHTGELFF	TGTGCCAGCAGTTCGACAGGGCACACCGGGGAGCTGTTTTTT
TRBV7-9	TRBJ1-2	TRBD1	NA	CASSHGTGRNYGYTF	TGTGCCAGCAGCCATGGGACAGGTCGAAACTATGGCTACACCTTC
TRBV4-2	TRBJ1-5	NA	few	CASSQAGQASNQPQHF	TGTGCCAGCAGCCAAGCGGGCCAGGCTAGCAATCAGCCCCAGCATTTT
TRBV30	TRBJ2-1	NA	NA	CAWSPTESEQFF	TGTGCCTGGAGTCCGACTGAGAGTGAGCAGTTCTTC
TRBV28	TRBJ2-1	TRBD2	NA	CASSPATSGGYNEQFF	TGTGCCAGCAGTCCAGCTACTAGCGGGGGCTACAATGAGCAGTTCTTC
TRBV6-6	TRBJ1-5	NA	NA	CASSYSRGGSNQPQHF	TGTGCCAGCAGTTACTCGAGGGGCGGGTCCAATCAGCCCCAGCATTTT
TRBV14	TRBJ2-7	NA	NA	CASSQVTGTYEQYF	TGTGCCAGCAGCCAAGTTACAGGGACCTACGAGCAGTACTTC
TRBV6-1	TRBJ1-5	NA	few	CASLQELNQPQHF	TGTGCCAGCCTACAGGAGCTAAATCAGCCCCAGCATTTT
TRBV4-1	TRBJ1-5	NA	NA	CASSQAGRNQPQHF	TGCGCCAGCAGCCAAGCAGGGCGCAATCAGCCCCAGCATTTT
TRBV5-6	TRBJ1-1	NA	NA	CASSLTGLRAFF	TGTGCCAGCAGCTTAACAGGGTTGAGAGCTTTCTTT
TRBV9	TRBJ2-7	NA	few	CASSVGGGLEQYF	TGTGCCAGCAGCGTAGGAGGGGGGCTTGAGCAGTACTTC
TRBV3-1	TRBJ1-1	NA	few	CASSQEGTFLGSTEAFF	TGTGCCAGCAGCCAAGAGGGGACCTTCTTGGGGTCCACTGAAGCTTTCTTT
TRBV5-1	TRBJ1-2	TRBD1	many	CASRFLGQEIYGYTF	TGCGCCAGCAGGTTTTTGGGACAGGAGATCTATGGCTACACCTTC
TRBV4-1	TRBJ2-3	NA	NA	CASSSRTTTDTQYF	TGCGCCAGCAGCTCCCGGACTACCACAGATACGCAGTATTTT
TRBV20-1	TRBJ1-6	TRBD1	once	CSGATGGAGPHSPLHF	TGCAGTGGCGCGACAGGGGGCGCTGGCCCACATTCACCCCTCCACTTT
TRBV2	TRBJ1-6	NA	NA	CASSGDRTGNSPLHF	TGTGCCAGCAGTGGGGATCGGACGGGGAATTCACCCCTCCACTTT
TRBV7-2	TRBJ2-5	NA	NA	CASSLYQETQYF	TGTGCCAGCAGCCTTTACCAAGAGACCCAGTACTTC
TRBV20-1	TRBJ1-5	TRBD1	NA	CSAMDRGVQPQHF	TGCAGTGCAATGGACAGGGGGGTTCAGCCCCAGCATTTT
TRBV12-3/TRBV12-4	TRBJ1-2	NA	NA	CASSFRQSYTF	TGTGCCAGCAGTTTTCGACAGAGCTACACCTTC
TRBV5-1	TRBJ1-1	TRBD1	few	CASSLGQGWTEAFF	TGCGCCAGCAGCCTGGGACAGGGGTGGACTGAAGCTTTCTTT
TRBV12-3/TRBV12-4	TRBJ2-1	TRBD2	NA	CASSLGRGTYNEQFF	TGTGCCAGCAGTTTGGGGCGGGGGACCTACAATGAGCAGTTCTTC
TRBV7-9	TRBJ1-4	NA	few	CASSSRNEEKLFF	TGTGCCAGCAGCTCTCGGAACGAGGAAAAACTGTTTTTT
TRBV2	TRBJ2-3	NA	NA	CASSRDGYTDTQYF	TGTGCCAGCAGCCGGGACGGATACACAGATACGCAGTATTTT
TRBV5-1	TRBJ1-1	NA	NA	CASSLSPGAEAFF	TGCGCCAGCAGCTTGTCACCAGGCGCTGAAGCTTTCTTT
TRBV7-6	TRBJ1-4	NA	NA	CASNSRGEKLFF	TGTGCCAGCAACTCCAGGGGTGAAAAACTGTTTTTT
TRBV6-1	TRBJ1-5	NA	NA	CASSELISNQPQHF	TGTGCCAGCAGTGAACTCATCAGCAATCAGCCCCAGCATTTT
TRBV27	TRBJ1-1	NA	NA	CASSSPGGGRTEAFF	TGTGCCAGCAGTTCCCCGGGCGGGGGGCGGACTGAAGCTTTCTTT
TRBV12-3/TRBV12-4	TRBJ1-1	NA	few	CASSRWAEAFF	TGTGCCAGCAGCCGCTGGGCTGAAGCTTTCTTT
TRBV28	TRBJ2-6	NA	NA	CASSFPTLTVTSSGANVLTF	TGTGCCAGCAGTTTCCCCACACTGACAGTGACTTCCTCTGGGGCCAACGTCCTGACTTTC
TRBV4-2	TRBJ2-7	TRBD2	NA	CASSHGLAGVPYEQYF	TGTGCCAGCAGCCATGGACTAGCGGGGGTGCCCTACGAGCAGTACTTC
TRBV12-3/TRBV12-4	TRBJ2-3	NA	few	CATARVSTDTQYF	TGTGCCACCGCCCGGGTGAGCACAGATACGCAGTATTTT
TRBV7-2	TRBJ1-1	NA	NA	CASSLARGRNTEAFF	TGTGCCAGCAGCTTAGCGCGGGGTCGGAACACTGAAGCTTTCTTT
TRBV20-1	TRBJ1-5	NA	few	CSASRGANQPQHF	TGCAGTGCTAGCAGGGGTGCCAATCAGCCCCAGCATTTT
TRBV12-3/TRBV12-4	TRBJ1-1	NA	few	CASTPGGQGAEAFF	TGTGCCAGCACCCCAGGTGGACAAGGCGCTGAAGCTTTCTTT
TRBV7-9	TRBJ1-1	NA	NA	CASSLVGTGTEAFF	TGTGCCAGCAGCTTAGTAGGAACGGGCACTGAAGCTTTCTTT
TRBV6-1	TRBJ1-5	NA	NA	CASSREGNSNQPQHF	TGTGCCAGCAGCCGGGAAGGTAATAGCAATCAGCCCCAGCATTTT